The 17 T cell receptor beta chains below come from one sample, sequenced in a study of shared clonotypes between healthy human individuals. The repertoire was sequenced with immunoSEQ multiplex PCR; TCRdb's copy has only in-frame clones and lacks some. The sample lists approximately 2.1 million clones; more than 85% were seen once. The sample consisted of naive CD4+ T cells from PBMCs. The subset was: CD45RA+ positively selected. The receptors were sampled from a man younger than 35 in good health. Some clones in this sample may be carry-over from other donors' samples.

CDR3 sequence: CASTLQDSYEQYF. CDR3 DNA: TGTGCCAGCACCCTCCAGGACTCCTACGAGCAGTACTTC. The chain is built from TRBV6-1 and TRBJ2-7; no definite D call. This CDR3 has 13 residues. The germline V and J ends were trimmed by 7 bases and 0 bases, with 10 bases remaining between them. Looked up from germline, CDR1 is MNHNS and CDR2 is SASEGT.

The gene calls are TRBV6-1 and TRBJ2-7; perhaps TRBD1 as D (6 bases). The germline CDR1 and CDR2 sequences are MNHNS and SASEGT. The CDR3 is 17 amino acids. V was trimmed by 4 bases and J by 6 bases, leaving 25 bases between them. CDR3 DNA: TGTGCCAGCAGTGGGAGGACATACCGGGACACAGCTGCCGAGCAGTACTTC. It specifies CASSGRTYRDTAAEQYF.

This rearrangement joins TRBV28 to TRBJ2-2; 7 positions agree with TRBD1. The CDR3 consists of 17 residues. Germline V gene lookup returns CDR1 MDHEN and CDR2 SYDVKM. With V trimmed by 3 bases and J by 0 bases, 7 bases remained unmatched. CDR3 sequence (DNA): TGTGCCAGCAGTTTCTCAACCGGGACAGCGAACACCGGGGAGCTGTTTTTT. It specifies CASSFSTGTANTGELFF.

The chain couples TRBV7-6 to TRBJ1-1; weak D call: TRBD1 (5 bases). CDR1 and CDR2 (germline): SGHVS, FNYEAQ. This CDR3 has 13 residues. V shed 5 bases and J shed 5 bases, with 12 bases lying between them. CDR3 DNA sequence: TGTGCCAGCAGCCCTCCGGGGGGGACTGAAGCTTTCTTT. Translating gives CASSPPGGTEAFF.

This sequence joins TRBV7-2 and TRBJ2-2; TRBD2 agrees at 10 bases. CDR1 is SGHTA, CDR2 FQGNSA, per germline. V lost 4 bases to trimming and J lost 5 bases; unmatched junction nucleotides: 4. This CDR3 contains 15 residues. The CDR3 DNA follows: TGTGCCAGCAGCTCCGCTAGCGGGAGAACCGGGGAGCTGTTTTTT. This codes for CASSSASGRTGELFF. Drawing the rest from reference TRBV7-2 and TRBJ2-2, the complete variable domain is GAGVSQSPSNKVTEKGKDVELRCDPISGHTALYWYRQSLGQGLEFLIYFQGNSAPDKSGLPSDRFSAERTGGSVSTLTIQRTQQEDSAVYLCASSSASGRTGELFFGEGSRLTVL.

The chain is built from TRBV20-1 and TRBJ1-3, with no clear D. The CDR3 sequence is 11 residues long. The V end lost 6 bases, the J end lost 5 bases, and 8 bases lay between the germline ends. The germline V gene encodes CDR1 DFQATT and CDR2 SNEGSKA (reference sequence). Here the CDR3 reads CSANERNTIYF. CDR3 sequence (DNA): TGCAGTGCCAACGAACGAAACACCATATATTTT.

The chain couples TRBV11-2 to TRBJ1-2; D is unresolved. The V gene's germline CDR1 is SGHAT and CDR2 FQNNGV. With 4 bases removed from V and 6 bases from J, the gap between germline ends came to 9 bases. The CDR3 totals 12 residues. CDR3 loop: CASSWEGDGYTF. CDR3 in DNA: TGTGCCAGCAGCTGGGAGGGAGATGGCTACACCTTC.

The chain couples TRBV11-2 to TRBJ2-1; TRBD2 agrees at 10 bases. The CDR3 extends over 18 amino acids. Germline V CDR1 and CDR2: SGHAT, FQNNGV. The ends lost 0 bases at V and 7 bases at J; junction bases unmatched: 12. The CDR3 region has the DNA TGTGCCAGCAGCTTAGATCGGCGGGCTAGCGGGAGATCTAATGAGCAGTTCTTC. Protein: CASSLDRRASGRSNEQFF.

V gene TRBV14 combines with J gene TRBJ2-1; D gene uncertain. Trimming pared 0 bases from V and 8 bases from J, leaving 8 bases between. The CDR3 length is 13 residues. Per the germline V gene, CDR1 is SGHDN and CDR2 is FVKESK. CDR3: CASSQDVGDEQFF. The DNA of the CDR3 is TGTGCCAGCAGCCAAGACGTGGGCGATGAGCAGTTCTTC. Together with reference TRBV14 and TRBJ2-1, the CDR3 gives the full variable domain: EAGVTQFPSHSVIEKGQTVTLRCDPISGHDNLYWYRRVMGKEIKFLLHFVKESKQDESGMPNNRFLAERTGGTYSTLKVQPAELEDSGVYFCASSQDVGDEQFFGPGTRLTVL.

This clone has only a few counts. J is TRBJ1-5 and V is TRBV20-1; weak D call: TRBD1 (6 bases). Germline V gives CDR1 DFQATT, CDR2 SNEGSKA (reference sequence). The ends were cut back, 5 bases at V and 12 bases at J, with 11 bases in the middle. CDR3 length: 10 residues. In DNA, the CDR3 is TGCAGTGCTCTAAAGGACAGCCAGCATTTT. Its protein is CSALKDSQHF.

The V call is TRBV5-6, the J call TRBJ2-5, with D unclear. CDR3 length: 12 residues. Germline V lookup: CDR1 SGHDT, CDR2 YYEEEE. V lost 3 bases and J lost 2, with 5 bases in between. The CDR3 sequence: CASSSNQETQYF. The CDR3 region has the DNA TGTGCCAGCAGCTCCAATCAAGAGACCCAGTACTTC. Looking up the rest from reference TRBV5-6 and TRBJ2-5 gives the full variable domain: DAGVTQSPTHLIKTRGQQVTLRCSPKSGHDTVSWYQQALGQGPQFIFQYYEEEERQRGNFPDRFSGHQFPNYSSELNVNALLLGDSALYLCASSSNQETQYFGPGTRLLVL.

This clone was counted a single time. The chain joins TRBV7-9 to TRBJ1-2, with 7 bases identical to TRBD1. V was clipped by 4 bases and J by 2 bases; unmatched bases: 7. Looked up from germline, CDR1 is SEHNR and CDR2 is FQNEAQ (reference sequence). The CDR3 consists of 15 residues. The CDR3 DNA follows: TGTGCCAGCAGCTCTCTTAGGGACAGAAACTATGGCTACACCTTC. Protein: CASSSLRDRNYGYTF.

This clone appeared a few times. At the DNA level, this CDR3 is encoded by other sequences in the same sample as well. The rearrangement uses TRBV18 and TRBJ1-1, with D possibly matching TRBD1 (5 bases). The CDR3 runs to 14 residues. Deletions cut 2 bases from V and 2 bases from J, with 9 bases between. The V gene's germline CDR1 is KGHSH and CDR2 LQKENI. The CDR3 region has the DNA TGTGCCAGCTCACCATTGCAGGGTAACACTGAAGCTTTCTTT. Its translation is CASSPLQGNTEAFF. Drawing the rest from reference TRBV18 and TRBJ1-1, the complete variable domain is NAGVMQNPRHLVRRRGQEARLRCSPMKGHSHVYWYRQLPEEGLKFMVYLQKENIIDESGMPKERFSAEFPKEGPSILRIQQVVRGDSAAYFCASSPLQGNTEAFFGQGTRLTVV.

The J gene is TRBJ2-1, the V gene TRBV5-1; possibly TRBD1 or TRBD2 for D (5 bases each). The V end lost 4 bases, the J end lost 3 bases, and 14 bases lay between the germline ends. There are 15 residues in the CDR3. Germline V gene data show CDR1 as SGHRS and CDR2 as YFSETQ. DNA of the CDR3: TGCGCCAGCAGCGACCGGGACGGCATCTACAATGAGCAGTTCTTC. Translated: CASSDRDGIYNEQFF.

The gene calls are TRBV11-1 and TRBJ2-1, with 8 bases aligning to TRBD2. This CDR3 is built from 15 residues. V lost 1 base and J lost 4; bases outside the gene matches: 3. Per the germline V gene, CDR1 is SGHAT and CDR2 is FQDESV (reference sequence). This chain's CDR3 is CASSLGSSGYNEQFF. The CDR3 DNA follows: TGTGCCAGCAGCTTAGGGTCTAGCGGGTACAATGAGCAGTTCTTC.

Details on this clone: The same CDR3 can be traced to other DNA sequences in this sample. The V call is TRBV29-1, the J call TRBJ2-7; 7 bases are shared with TRBD1. Trimming at V came to 6 bases and at J to 2 bases, leaving 7 bases not matched to a gene. The germline gives CDR1 SQVTM, CDR2 ANQGSEA. The CDR3 spans 13 residues. Here the CDR3 DNA reads TGCAGCGTGGCCGGGACAGTTACCTACGAGCAGTACTTC. Protein sequence: CSVAGTVTYEQYF.

As regards this clone: The junction departs from the called germline gene at one end, perhaps through a read error. V usage is TRBV20-1 and J usage is TRBJ1-1, with D perhaps matching TRBD1 (6 bases). The CDR3 extends over 11 amino acids. Germline V gene sequence: CDR1 DFQATT, CDR2 SNEGSKA (reference sequence). The CDR3 reads CRAIRGGEAFF. CDR3 sequence (DNA): TGCAGGGCTATCAGGGGCGGTGAAGCTTTCTTT.